This TCR beta chain was captured by sequencing in a study of cytomegalovirus exposure and HLA in healthy donors. Study information: Sequencing of approximately 190 million T cells in an earlier analysis found 100 million or so unique TCR beta sequences.

The germline gives CDR1 MNHEY, CDR2 SVGAGI. Trimming left V 7 bases short and J 4 bases short, with 14 bases between. The CDR3 is 15 amino acids. Concerning this clone: No antigen is known for it.

Study observations and caveats: TCR beta V- and J-gene trimming, according to a later analysis, was linked to a missense DCLRE1C variant. It was taken for granted in presence/absence analyses that sequencing depth across donors was roughly uniform.

Primers: 60 Vbeta forward and 13 Jbeta reverse. Some clones are missing from TCRdb's copy, which holds only in-frame ones; the method was immunoSEQ multiplex PCR. The data show about 180,000 clones, around 79% seen once. The receptor's source is a woman in her fifties or sixties in good health and CMV-seronegative. Specimen: PBMCs. This sequence joins TRBV6-5 and TRBJ2-6, with no clear D. The CDR3 nucleotides read TGTGCCAGCAAGATAAGCGCCTCCGGGGCCAACGTCCTGACTTTC. The encoded protein is CASKISASGANVLTF.